A single sample gave rise to the 13 T cell receptor beta chains below, sequenced in a study of T cells after yellow fever vaccination. TCRdb ran MiXCR on the 5' RACE reads and lists one entry per CDR3 protein. This table has some 320,000 distinct CDR3 sequences, 4.1% appearing once. The specimen comprised PBMCs, sampled 5 days after the yellow fever booster vaccination. Receptors originate from a man aged 18 to 29 who received the YFV17D yellow fever vaccine.

This clonotype appeared a few times. V usage is TRBV7-9 and J usage is TRBJ2-3; 9 bases are a match to TRBD2. The CDR3 has 17 residues. Per the germline V gene, CDR1 is SEHNR and CDR2 is FQNEAQ (reference sequence). The V gene end was trimmed by 5 bases and the J gene end by 4 bases; junction bases not matched to a gene: 13. DNA for the CDR3: TGTGCCAGCAGCATCACGGGACTAGCTGTCGGCGCAGATACGCAGTATTTT. Residues: CASSITGLAVGADTQYF.

This clonotype has only a few counts. V is TRBV7-2 and J is TRBJ1-1, with D possibly TRBD1 on 5 matching bases. Deletions cut 5 bases from V and 0 bases from J, with 16 bases between. The CDR3 sequence is 16 residues long. CDR1 and CDR2 from the germline V gene are SGHTA and FQGNSA. CDR3 in DNA: TGTGCCAGCAGCCCCGGAGGGGCAGGCATGAACACTGAAGCTTTCTTT. Residues: CASSPGGAGMNTEAFF.

This clonotype has a handful of counts. Relative to the germline gene, one junction end is altered; a read error may explain this. The chain combines TRBV6-1 with TRBJ2-7; D may be TRBD1 or TRBD2 (5 bases each). Germline V CDR1 and CDR2: MNHNS, SASEGT. This CDR3 is 14 amino acids long. CDR3: CDSSVTGALGEQYF. CDR3 in DNA: TGTGACAGCAGTGTAACCGGGGCGTTGGGGGAGCAGTACTTC.

This clonotype was seen at least ten times. The chain has TRBV6-6 and TRBJ2-4; perhaps TRBD1 as D (6 bases). The germline V gene has CDR1 MNHNY and CDR2 SVGAGI (reference sequence). CDR3 length equals 16 residues. Trimming cost V 0 bases and J 3 bases, with 12 bases left between them. The CDR3 region is CASSYSGGDGKNIQYF. CDR3 DNA: TGTGCCAGCAGTTACTCAGGGGGTGACGGCAAAAACATTCAGTACTTC.

The table lists this clonotype with many counts. The chain has TRBV21-1 and TRBJ2-7; the D call in the table, TRBD1, was not verified against the DNA. TRBV21-1 is flagged as a pseudogene. CDR3 length equals 14 residues. CDR3 DNA sequence: TGTGCCAGCAGCAACGGGACAGGGGGCTACGAGCAGTACGTC. Encoded protein: CASSNGTGGYEQYV.

This clonotype was seen at least ten times. This rearrangement joins TRBV7-2 to TRBJ2-5, with 14 bases identical to TRBD2. CDR3 length: 16 residues. The V gene end was trimmed by 2 bases and the J gene end by 7 bases; junction bases not matched to a gene: 6. Germline V CDR1 and CDR2: SGHTA, FQGNSA. The CDR3 DNA sequence: TGTGCCAGCAGCTTACCCCCCGGGACTAGCGGGGGGACCCAGTACTTC. Amino acids: CASSLPPGTSGGTQYF.

J is TRBJ1-1 and V is TRBV11-1; D not certain. There are 15 residues in the CDR3. Trimming removed 0 bases at V and 0 bases at J, with 8 bases between. Germline CDR1 and CDR2: SGHAT and FQDESV (reference sequence). For the CDR3, the DNA is TGTGCCAGCAGCTTAGCTCGGACGGTGAACACTGAAGCTTTCTTT. Its protein product is CASSLARTVNTEAFF.

At least ten counts were recorded for this clonotype. V is TRBV2 and J is TRBJ2-2; D remains unclear. The CDR3 consists of 15 residues. CDR1 SNHLY and CDR2 FYNNEI come from the germline V gene. Trimming took 2 bases from V and 4 from J, leaving 11 bases between them. CDR3 sequence reads: CASSEPLVATGELFF. DNA of the CDR3: TGTGCCAGCAGTGAACCCCTAGTCGCCACCGGGGAGCTGTTTTTT.

The genes are TRBV27 and TRBJ1-1; D call uncertain. Germline V gene data show CDR1 as MNHEY and CDR2 as SMNVEV (reference sequence). The CDR3 contains 14 residues. V shed 3 bases and J shed 7 bases, with 15 bases lying between them. This CDR3 is CASSFAAFPFEAFF. The CDR3 DNA reads as TGTGCCAGCAGTTTCGCCGCTTTTCCATTTGAAGCTTTCTTT.

This clonotype appeared many times. This rearrangement joins TRBV7-3 to TRBJ1-2; TRBD1 aligns across 10 bases. V gave up 2 bases and J gave up 3 bases; unmatched junction bases: 6. Germline CDR1 reads SGHTA; CDR2 reads FQGTGA. This CDR3 region has 16 residues. Here the CDR3 reads CASSLYGQGEDYGYTF. In DNA, the CDR3 is TGTGCCAGCAGCTTATACGGACAGGGGGAGGACTATGGCTACACCTTC.

This clonotype appeared many times. The chain links TRBV4-3 to TRBJ1-2, with D possibly being TRBD1 (5 bases). Trimming left V 0 bases short and J 2 bases short, with 10 bases between. The CDR3 runs 15 residues. From germline, CDR1 is LGHNA and CDR2 YSLEER. DNA of the CDR3: TGCGCCAGCAGCCAAGATCGGACAACCAACTATGGCTACACCTTC. This encodes CASSQDRTTNYGYTF.

The chain links TRBV15 to TRBJ2-1, with D perhaps matching TRBD2 (6 bases). Germline assignment: CDR1 LNHNV and CDR2 YYDKDF (reference sequence). Trimming took 0 bases from V and 8 from J, leaving 20 bases between them. This CDR3 is 17 amino acids long. Written as DNA, the CDR3 is TGTGCCACCAGCAGAGATCAGGCGGGACGTAACGTCGATGAGCAGTTCTTC. This sequence encodes CATSRDQAGRNVDEQFF.

Concerning this clonotype: One junction end does not reproduce the germline sequence, and a read error may be involved. The rearrangement uses TRBV6-6 and TRBJ2-4, with 12 positions matching TRBD2. CDR1 is MNHNY, CDR2 SVGAGI, per germline (reference sequence). The CDR3 has 20 amino acids. CDR3 sequence: CASSDSGGTSGPLAKNIQYF. DNA for the CDR3: TGTGCCAGCAGTGACTCGGGAGGGACTAGCGGGCCTCTAGCCAAAAACATTCAGTACTTC.